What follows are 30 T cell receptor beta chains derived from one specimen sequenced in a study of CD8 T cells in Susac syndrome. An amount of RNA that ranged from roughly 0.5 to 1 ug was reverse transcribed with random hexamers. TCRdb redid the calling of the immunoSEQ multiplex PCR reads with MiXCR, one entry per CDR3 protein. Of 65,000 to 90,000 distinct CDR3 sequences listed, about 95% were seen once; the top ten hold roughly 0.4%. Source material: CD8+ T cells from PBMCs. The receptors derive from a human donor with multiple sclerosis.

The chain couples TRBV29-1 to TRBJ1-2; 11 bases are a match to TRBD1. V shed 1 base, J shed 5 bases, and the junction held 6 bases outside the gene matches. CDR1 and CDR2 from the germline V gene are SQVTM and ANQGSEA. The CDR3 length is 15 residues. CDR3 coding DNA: TGCAGCGTTGAAGCGCGGGACAGGGGGAAGTATGGCTACACCTTC. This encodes CSVEARDRGKYGYTF.

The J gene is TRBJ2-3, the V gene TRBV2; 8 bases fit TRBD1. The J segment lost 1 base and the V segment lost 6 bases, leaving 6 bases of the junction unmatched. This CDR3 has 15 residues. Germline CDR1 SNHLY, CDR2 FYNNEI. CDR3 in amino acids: CASRRTGSGTDTQYF. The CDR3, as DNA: TGTGCCAGCAGGCGGACAGGGAGCGGCACAGATACGCAGTATTTT.

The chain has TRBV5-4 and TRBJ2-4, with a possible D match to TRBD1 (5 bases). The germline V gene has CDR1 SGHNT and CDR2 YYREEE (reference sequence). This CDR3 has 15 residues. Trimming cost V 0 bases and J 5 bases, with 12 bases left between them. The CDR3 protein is CASSLEAGMENIQYF. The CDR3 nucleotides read TGTGCCAGCAGCTTGGAGGCAGGGATGGAAAACATTCAGTACTTC.

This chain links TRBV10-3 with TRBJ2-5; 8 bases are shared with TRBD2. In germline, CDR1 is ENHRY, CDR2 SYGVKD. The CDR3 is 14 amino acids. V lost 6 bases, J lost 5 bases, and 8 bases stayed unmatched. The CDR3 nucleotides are TGTGCCATCAGAGACCGGGAGGGGCGGGAGACCCAGTACTTC. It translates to CAIRDREGRETQYF.

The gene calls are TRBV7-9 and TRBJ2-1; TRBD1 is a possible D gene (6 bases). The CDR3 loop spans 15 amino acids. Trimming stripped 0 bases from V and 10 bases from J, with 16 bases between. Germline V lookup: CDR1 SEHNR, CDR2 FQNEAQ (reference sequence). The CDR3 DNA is TGTGCCAGCAGCTTAGCGATACCAGCAGGGGCCGAGCAGTTCTTC. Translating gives CASSLAIPAGAEQFF.

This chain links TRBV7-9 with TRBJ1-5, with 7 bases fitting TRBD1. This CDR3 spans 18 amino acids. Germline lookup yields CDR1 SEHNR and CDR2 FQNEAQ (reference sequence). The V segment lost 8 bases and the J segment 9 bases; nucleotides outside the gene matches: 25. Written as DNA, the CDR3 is TGTGCCAGCCCCCAGACAAGACAGGGAGAATACCAGATCGGGCCCCAGCATTTT. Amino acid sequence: CASPQTRQGEYQIGPQHF.

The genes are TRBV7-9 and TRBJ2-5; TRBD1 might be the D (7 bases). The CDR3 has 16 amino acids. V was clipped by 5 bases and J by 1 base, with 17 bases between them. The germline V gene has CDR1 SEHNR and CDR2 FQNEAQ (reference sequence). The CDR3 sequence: CASSRLEGAAQETQYF. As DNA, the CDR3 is TGTGCCAGCAGCCGCCTGGAGGGGGCGGCCCAAGAGACCCAGTACTTC. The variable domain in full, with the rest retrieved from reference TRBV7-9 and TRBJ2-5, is DTGVSQNPRHKITKRGQNVTFRCDPISEHNRLYWYRQTLGQGPEFLTYFQNEAQLEKSRLLSDRFSAERPKGSFSTLEIQRTEQGDSAMYLCASSRLEGAAQETQYFGPGTRLLVL.

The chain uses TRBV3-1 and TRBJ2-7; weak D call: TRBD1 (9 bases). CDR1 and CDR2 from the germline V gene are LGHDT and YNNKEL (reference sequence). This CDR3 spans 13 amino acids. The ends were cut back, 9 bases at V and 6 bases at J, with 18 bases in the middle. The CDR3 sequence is CASSGTGWIEQYF. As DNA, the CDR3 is TGTGCCAGTAGCGGGACAGGGTGGATCGAGCAGTACTTC.

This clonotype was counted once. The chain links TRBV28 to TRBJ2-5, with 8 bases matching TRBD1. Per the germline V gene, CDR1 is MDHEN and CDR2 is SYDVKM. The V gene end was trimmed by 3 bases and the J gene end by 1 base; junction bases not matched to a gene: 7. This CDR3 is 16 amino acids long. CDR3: CASSFPATGGQETQYF. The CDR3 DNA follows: TGTGCCAGCAGTTTCCCAGCCACAGGGGGCCAAGAGACCCAGTACTTC.

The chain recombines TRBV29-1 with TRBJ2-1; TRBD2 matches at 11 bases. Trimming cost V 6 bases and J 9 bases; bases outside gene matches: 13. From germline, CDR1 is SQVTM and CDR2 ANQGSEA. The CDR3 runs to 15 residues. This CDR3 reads CSVQFSGRAGSEQFF. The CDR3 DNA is TGCAGCGTGCAATTTAGCGGGAGGGCCGGTAGTGAGCAGTTCTTC.

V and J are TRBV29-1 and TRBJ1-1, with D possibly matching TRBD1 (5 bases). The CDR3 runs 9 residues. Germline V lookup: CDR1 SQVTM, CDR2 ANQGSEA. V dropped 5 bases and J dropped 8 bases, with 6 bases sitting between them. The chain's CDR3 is CSVPGEAFF. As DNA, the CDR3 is TGCAGCGTTCCAGGGGAAGCTTTCTTT.

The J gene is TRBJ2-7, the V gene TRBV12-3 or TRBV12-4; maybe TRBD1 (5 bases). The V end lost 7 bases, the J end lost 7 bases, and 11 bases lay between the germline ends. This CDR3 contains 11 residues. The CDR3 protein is CASTQGSEQYF. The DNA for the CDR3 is TGTGCCAGCACCCAGGGTTCGGAGCAGTACTTC.

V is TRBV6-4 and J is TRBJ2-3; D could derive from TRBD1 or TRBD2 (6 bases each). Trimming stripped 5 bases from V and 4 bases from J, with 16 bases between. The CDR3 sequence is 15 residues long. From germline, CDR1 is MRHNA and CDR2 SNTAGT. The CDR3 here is CASSPLRGAPDTQYF. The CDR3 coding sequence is TGTGCCAGCAGTCCCCTTAGGGGGGCCCCAGATACGCAGTATTTT.

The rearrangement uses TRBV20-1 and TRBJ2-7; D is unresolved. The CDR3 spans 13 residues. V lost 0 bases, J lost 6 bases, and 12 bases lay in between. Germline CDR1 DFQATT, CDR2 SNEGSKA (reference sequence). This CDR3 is CSAREGIQAEQYF. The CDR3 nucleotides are TGCAGTGCTAGAGAAGGGATTCAAGCCGAGCAGTACTTC.

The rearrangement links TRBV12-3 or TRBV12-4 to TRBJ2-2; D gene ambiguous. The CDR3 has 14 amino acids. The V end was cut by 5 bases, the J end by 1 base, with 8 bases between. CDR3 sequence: CASSPSRNTGELFF. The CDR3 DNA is TGTGCCAGCAGTCCGTCTAGGAACACCGGGGAGCTGTTTTTT.

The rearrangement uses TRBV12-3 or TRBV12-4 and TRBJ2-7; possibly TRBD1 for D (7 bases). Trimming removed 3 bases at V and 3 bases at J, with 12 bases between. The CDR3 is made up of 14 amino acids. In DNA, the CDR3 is TGTGCCAGCAGTTTTGGTCAGGGGGGCTACGAGCAGTACTTC. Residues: CASSFGQGGYEQYF.

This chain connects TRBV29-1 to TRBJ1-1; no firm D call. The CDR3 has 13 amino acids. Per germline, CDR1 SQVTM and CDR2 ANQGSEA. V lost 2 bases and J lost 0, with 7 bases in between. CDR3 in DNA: TGCAGCGTTGAATATGGGTTGAACACTGAAGCTTTCTTT. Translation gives CSVEYGLNTEAFF.

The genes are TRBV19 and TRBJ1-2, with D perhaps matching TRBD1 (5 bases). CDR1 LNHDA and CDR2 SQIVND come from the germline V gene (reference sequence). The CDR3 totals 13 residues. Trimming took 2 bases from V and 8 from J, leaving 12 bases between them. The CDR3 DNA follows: TGTGCCAGTAGTATAAACAGGCGGCGCGGCTACACCTTC. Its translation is CASSINRRRGYTF.

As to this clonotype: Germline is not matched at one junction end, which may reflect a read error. The CDR3, as DNA: TGCAGCGTCCCCTCCCCTGGGGGGCTGTTTTTT. It yields the protein CSVPSPGGLFF. The J gene is TRBJ2-2, the V gene TRBV29-1; D possibly matches TRBD1 or TRBD2 (5 bases each). The CDR3 sequence is 11 residues long. Germline V gives CDR1 SQVTM, CDR2 ANQGSEA.

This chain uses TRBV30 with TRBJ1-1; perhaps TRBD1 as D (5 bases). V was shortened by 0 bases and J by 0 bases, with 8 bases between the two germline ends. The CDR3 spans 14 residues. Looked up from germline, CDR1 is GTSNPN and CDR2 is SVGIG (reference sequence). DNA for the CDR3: TGTGCCTGGAGTGTGGGGGTTATGAACACTGAAGCTTTCTTT. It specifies CAWSVGVMNTEAFF.

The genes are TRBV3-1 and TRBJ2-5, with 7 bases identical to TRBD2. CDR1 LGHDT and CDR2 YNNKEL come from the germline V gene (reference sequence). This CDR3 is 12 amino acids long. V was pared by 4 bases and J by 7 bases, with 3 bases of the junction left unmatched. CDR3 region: CASSPTGGTQYF. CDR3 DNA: TGTGCCAGCAGCCCAACGGGGGGGACCCAGTACTTC.

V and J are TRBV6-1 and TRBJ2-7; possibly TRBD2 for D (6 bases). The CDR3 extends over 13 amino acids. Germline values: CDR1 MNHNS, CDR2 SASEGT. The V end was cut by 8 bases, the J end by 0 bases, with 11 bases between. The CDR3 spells CASGGTDSYEQYF. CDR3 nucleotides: TGTGCCAGCGGGGGGACGGACTCCTACGAGCAGTACTTC.

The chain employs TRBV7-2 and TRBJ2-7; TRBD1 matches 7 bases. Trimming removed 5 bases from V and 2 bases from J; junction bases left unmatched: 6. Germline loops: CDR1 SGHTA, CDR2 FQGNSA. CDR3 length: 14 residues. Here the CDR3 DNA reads TGTGCCAGCAGCACCAGACAGGGTCCCTACGAGCAGTACTTC. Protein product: CASSTRQGPYEQYF.

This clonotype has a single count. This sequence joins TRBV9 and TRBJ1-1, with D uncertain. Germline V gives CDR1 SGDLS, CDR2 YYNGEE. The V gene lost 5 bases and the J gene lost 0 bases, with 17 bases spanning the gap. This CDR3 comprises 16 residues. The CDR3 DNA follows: TGTGCCAGCAGACCGGCGGGCCGGGGTATGAACACTGAAGCTTTCTTT. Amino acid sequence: CASRPAGRGMNTEAFF. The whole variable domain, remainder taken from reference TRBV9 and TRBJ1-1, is DSGVTQTPKHLITATGQRVTLRCSPRSGDLSVYWYQQSLDQGLQFLIQYYNGEERAKGNILERFSAQQFPDLHSELNLSSLELGDSALYFCASRPAGRGMNTEAFFGQGTRLTVV.

This chain's CDR3 is CASSWRDHDEQYF. The CDR3 DNA reads TGTGCCAGCAGTTGGCGGGATCACGACGAGCAGTACTTC. This chain joins TRBV27 and TRBJ2-7; a possible D gene is TRBD2 (6 bases). Trimming left V 4 bases short and J 5 bases short, with 12 bases between. CDR1 MNHEY and CDR2 SMNVEV come from the germline V gene (reference sequence). The CDR3 sequence is 13 residues long.

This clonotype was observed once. The CDR3 nucleotides read TGTGCCAGCAGCTTTGGCACCGCGGGGACAGATACGCAGTATTTT. It is translated as CASSFGTAGTDTQYF. The chain employs TRBV7-9 and TRBJ2-3, with a weak D call TRBD2 (6 bases). With 3 bases removed from V and 3 bases from J, the gap between germline ends came to 13 bases. Germline values: CDR1 SEHNR, CDR2 FQNEAQ (reference sequence). This CDR3 region has 15 residues.

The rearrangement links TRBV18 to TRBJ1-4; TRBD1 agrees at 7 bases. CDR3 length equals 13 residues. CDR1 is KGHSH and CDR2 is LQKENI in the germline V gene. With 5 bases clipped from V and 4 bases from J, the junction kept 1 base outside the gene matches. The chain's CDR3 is CASSDRVNEKLFF. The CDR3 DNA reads TGTGCCAGCTCAGACAGGGTTAATGAAAAACTGTTTTTT.

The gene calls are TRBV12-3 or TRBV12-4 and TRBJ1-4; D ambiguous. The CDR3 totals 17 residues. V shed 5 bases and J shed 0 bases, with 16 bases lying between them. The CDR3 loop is CASSKARFYATNEKLFF. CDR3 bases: TGTGCCAGCAGTAAGGCCAGGTTTTATGCAACTAATGAAAAACTGTTTTTT.

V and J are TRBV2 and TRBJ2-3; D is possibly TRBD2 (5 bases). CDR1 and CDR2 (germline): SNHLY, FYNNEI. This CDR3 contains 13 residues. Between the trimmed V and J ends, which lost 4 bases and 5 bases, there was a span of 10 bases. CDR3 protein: CASSGGPEDTQYF. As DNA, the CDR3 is TGTGCCAGCAGTGGAGGGCCAGAAGATACGCAGTATTTT.

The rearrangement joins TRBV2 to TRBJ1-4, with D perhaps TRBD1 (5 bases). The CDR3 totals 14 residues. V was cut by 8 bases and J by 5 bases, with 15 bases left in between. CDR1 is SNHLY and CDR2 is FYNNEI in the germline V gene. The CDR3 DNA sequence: TGTGCCAGCCGGAGGAAAGGGGTGAATGAAAAACTGTTTTTT. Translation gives CASRRKGVNEKLFF.